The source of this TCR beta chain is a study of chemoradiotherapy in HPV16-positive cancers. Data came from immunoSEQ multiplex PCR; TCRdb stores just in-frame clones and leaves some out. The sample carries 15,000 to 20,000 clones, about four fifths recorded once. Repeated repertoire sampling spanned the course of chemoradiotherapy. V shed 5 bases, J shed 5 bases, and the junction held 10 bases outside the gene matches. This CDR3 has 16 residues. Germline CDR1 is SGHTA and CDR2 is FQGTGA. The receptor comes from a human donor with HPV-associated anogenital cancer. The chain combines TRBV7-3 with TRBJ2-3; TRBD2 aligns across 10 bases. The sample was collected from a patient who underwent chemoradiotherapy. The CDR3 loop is CASSHGAGGIGDTQYF. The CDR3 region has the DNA TGTGCCAGCAGCCATGGAGCGGGGGGGATCGGAGATACGCAGTATTTT.